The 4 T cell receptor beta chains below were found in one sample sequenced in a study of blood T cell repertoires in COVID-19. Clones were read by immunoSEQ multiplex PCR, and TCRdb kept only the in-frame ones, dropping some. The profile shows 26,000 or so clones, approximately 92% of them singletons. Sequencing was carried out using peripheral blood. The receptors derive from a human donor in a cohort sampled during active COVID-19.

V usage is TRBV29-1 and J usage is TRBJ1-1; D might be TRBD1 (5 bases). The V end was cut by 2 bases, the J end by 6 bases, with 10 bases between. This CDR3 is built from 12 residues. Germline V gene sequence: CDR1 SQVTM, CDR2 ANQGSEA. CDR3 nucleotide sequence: TGCAGCGTTGAACTATGGGGGGCTGAAGCTTTCTTT. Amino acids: CSVELWGAEAFF.

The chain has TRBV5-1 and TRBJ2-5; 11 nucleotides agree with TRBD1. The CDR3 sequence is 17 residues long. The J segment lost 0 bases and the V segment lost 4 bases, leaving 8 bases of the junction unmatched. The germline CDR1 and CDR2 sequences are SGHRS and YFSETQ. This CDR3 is CASSGSGQGAYQETQYF. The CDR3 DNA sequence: TGCGCCAGCAGCGGCTCAGGACAGGGGGCTTACCAAGAGACCCAGTACTTC.

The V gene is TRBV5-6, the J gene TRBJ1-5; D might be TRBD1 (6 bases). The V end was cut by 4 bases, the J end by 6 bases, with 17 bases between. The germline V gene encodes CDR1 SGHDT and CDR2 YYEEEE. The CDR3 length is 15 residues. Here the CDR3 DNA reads TGTGCCAGCAGCCTCGGACAGCTGGTAGGTCAGCCCCAGCATTTT. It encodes CASSLGQLVGQPQHF.

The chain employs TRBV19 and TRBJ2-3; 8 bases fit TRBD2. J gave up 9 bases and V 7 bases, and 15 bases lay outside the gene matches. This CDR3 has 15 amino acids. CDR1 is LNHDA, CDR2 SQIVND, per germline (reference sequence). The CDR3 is CASTNTGTSQSTQYF. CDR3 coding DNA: TGTGCCAGTACTAATACCGGGACTAGTCAAAGCACGCAGTATTTT.